The 7 T cell receptor beta chains below all came from one sample that was sequenced in a study of memory CD4+ T cells and cytomegalovirus serostatus (dated by TCRdb to about 2019). The receptor library was made with the immunoSEQ multiplex PCR assay. TCRdb's version of the immuneACCESS table is confined to in-frame rearrangements and falls short of the full clone set. An unresolved V gene accounts for under half of the shortfall where checked; the remainder is of unknown origin. In this sample the table shows 50,000 to 65,000 clones, 60% to 80% of which occur a single time. The top ten clones comprise around 0.83% of the sample. A FACSAria II was used to sort memory CD4+ T cells, defined as single viable CD3+CD4+CD8-CD45RO+ cells. The sample consisted of memory CD4+ T cells from blood. These receptors were taken from an adult in good health and CMV-seronegative.

The chain joins TRBV9 to TRBJ1-3; 7 positions agree with TRBD1. V was clipped by 4 bases and J by 0 bases; unmatched bases: 7. The V gene's germline CDR1 is SGDLS and CDR2 YYNGEE. CDR3 size: 16 residues. The CDR3 loop reads CASSPGGATSGNTIYF. For the CDR3, the DNA is TGTGCCAGCAGCCCAGGGGGGGCCACCTCTGGAAACACCATATATTTT.

This chain links TRBV6-5 with TRBJ2-3; no clear D gene. The germline V gene encodes CDR1 MNHEY and CDR2 SVGAGI. V was trimmed by 6 bases and J by 2 bases, leaving 12 bases between them. The CDR3 has 14 residues. CDR3 region: CASSRSSPTDTQYF. In DNA, the CDR3 is TGTGCCAGCAGCCGGAGCAGCCCCACAGATACGCAGTATTTT.

This clone occurred once. The V gene is TRBV7-2, the J gene TRBJ2-7; TRBD2 might be the D (6 bases). V was cut by 5 bases and J by 0 bases, with 14 bases left in between. The CDR3 length is 15 residues. Germline CDR1 reads SGHTA; CDR2 reads FQGNSA. CDR3 bases: TGTGCCAGCAGCGGGGATGGGAGGTTCTCCTACGAGCAGTACTTC. Its translation is CASSGDGRFSYEQYF.

This clone appeared once. The V and J genes are TRBV5-1 and TRBJ1-2; 9 nucleotides match TRBD1. V was pared by 4 bases and J by 3 bases, with 19 bases of the junction left unmatched. The germline V gene has CDR1 SGHRS and CDR2 YFSETQ. This CDR3 is 19 amino acids long. The CDR3 coding sequence is TGCGCCAGCAGCCTCCAACCCCCAACCGGGACAGGGTTTGACTATGGCTACACCTTC. Translated, it gives CASSLQPPTGTGFDYGYTF. The whole variable domain, filled in from reference TRBV5-1 and TRBJ1-2, reads KAGVTQTPRYLIKTRGQQVTLSCSPISGHRSVSWYQQTPGQGLQFLFEYFSETQRNKGNFPGRFSGRQFSNSRSEMNVSTLELGDSALYLCASSLQPPTGTGFDYGYTFGSGTRLTVV.

The rearrangement uses TRBV7-6 and TRBJ2-7, with 8 bases lining up with TRBD1. The CDR3 contains 15 residues. After removal of 1 base from V and 7 bases from J, the junction contained 9 bases not matched to a gene. Per the germline V gene, CDR1 is SGHVS and CDR2 is FNYEAQ. CDR3: CASSLGDRPYGEQYF. CDR3 coding DNA: TGTGCCAGCAGCTTAGGGGACAGGCCCTATGGGGAGCAGTACTTC.

This clone occurred once. The chain has TRBV6-5 and TRBJ1-4; 10 bases are shared with TRBD1. The CDR3 runs 14 residues. The germline V gene encodes CDR1 MNHEY and CDR2 SVGAGI. The V segment lost 6 bases and the J segment 8 bases; nucleotides outside the gene matches: 6. The DNA for the CDR3 is TGTGCCAGCAGCCCAGACAGGGGGCGGGAAAAACTGTTTTTT. Residues: CASSPDRGREKLFF.

The chain combines TRBV12-5 with TRBJ2-1; 8 bases match TRBD2. CDR3 length: 15 amino acids. The germline CDR1 and CDR2 sequences are LGHNT and FRNRAP. Unmatched junction bases numbered 6, after V lost 5 bases and J lost 3 bases. CDR3: CASGPGGNYYNEQFF. Written as DNA, the CDR3 is TGTGCTAGTGGTCCGGGGGGGAATTACTACAATGAGCAGTTCTTC. Supplemented by reference TRBV12-5 and TRBJ2-1, the full variable domain reads DARVTQTPRHKVTEMGQEVTMRCQPILGHNTVFWYRQTMMQGLELLAYFRNRAPLDDSGMPKDRFSAEMPDATLATLKIQPSEPRDSAVYFCASGPGGNYYNEQFFGPGTRLTVL.